Below are 16 T cell receptor beta chains sequenced from a single sample in a study of PD-L1 blockade in urothelial cancer. Libraries were prepared by immunoSEQ multiplex PCR; TCRdb keeps only in-frame clonotypes and omits some of them. Of tens of thousands of clones in the sample, 79% were seen once. This sample's time point: pretreatment peripheral blood. Here the sequenced sample was PBMCs, taken around atezolizumab (anti-PD-L1) treatment. The receptors originated from a man in his sixties or seventies with urothelial cancer.

This rearrangement joins TRBV4-2 to TRBJ1-5; 9 bases fit TRBD1. This CDR3 region has 15 residues. The V and J ends lost 1 base and 7 bases, in that order; junction bases with no gene match: 5. Germline V CDR1 and CDR2: LGHNA, YNFKEQ. Here the CDR3 DNA reads TGTGCCAGCAGCCAAGGAGGGACAGGGACACAGCCCCAGCATTTT. As protein: CASSQGGTGTQPQHF.

The genes are TRBV15 and TRBJ1-1; D remains ambiguous. CDR3 length: 15 amino acids. Germline lookup yields CDR1 LNHNV and CDR2 YYDKDF (reference sequence). V lost 0 bases to trimming and J lost 1 base, with 9 bases between them. DNA of the CDR3: TGTGCCACCAGCAGAGATTCGGCGGGGAACACTGAAGCTTTCTTT. Amino acid sequence: CATSRDSAGNTEAFF.

The rearrangement joins TRBV5-1 to TRBJ2-5, with D uncertain. The CDR3 has 13 residues. Germline CDR1 and CDR2: SGHRS and YFSETQ. Trimming shortened V by 0 bases and J by 4 bases, and 7 bases separated the two germline ends. CDR3 residues: CASSLAAGETQYF. DNA for the CDR3: TGCGCCAGCAGCTTGGCGGCAGGAGAGACCCAGTACTTC.

This clone was observed once. The V call is TRBV7-9, the J call TRBJ2-2; tentatively, D is TRBD2 (6 bases). This CDR3 has 15 amino acids. Germline V CDR1 and CDR2: SEHNR, FQNEAQ (reference sequence). V gave up 6 bases and J gave up 3 bases, with 14 bases separating them. CDR3 sequence (DNA): TGTGCCAGCAGAAAGGACGGAGGGGACACCGGGGAGCTGTTTTTT. Protein: CASRKDGGDTGELFF.

The chain carries TRBV28 and TRBJ1-5; 8 nucleotides align to TRBD1. With 6 bases clipped from V and 5 bases from J, the junction kept 6 bases outside the gene matches. Germline values: CDR1 MDHEN, CDR2 SYDVKM. The CDR3 extends over 14 amino acids. This CDR3 reads CASSSDREDQPQHF. In DNA form, the CDR3 reads TGTGCCAGCAGCTCGGACAGGGAGGATCAGCCCCAGCATTTT.

The chain recombines TRBV11-3 with TRBJ2-3; 9 nucleotides line up with TRBD2. Germline assignment: CDR1 SGHNT and CDR2 YENEEA. The CDR3 sequence is 15 residues long. The V and J ends lost 3 bases and 1 base, in that order; junction bases with no gene match: 2. CDR3 nucleotide sequence: TGTGCCAGCAGCTTGTTAGCGGGAGGCACAGATACGCAGTATTTT. It translates to CASSLLAGGTDTQYF. The complete variable domain, with remaining parts taken from reference TRBV11-3 and TRBJ2-3, reads EAGVVQSPRYKIIEKKQPVAFWCNPISGHNTLYWYLQNLGQGPELLIRYENEEAVDDSQLPKDRFSAERLKGVDSTLKIQPAELGDSAVYLCASSLLAGGTDTQYFGPGTRLTVL.

This clone was recorded many times. The chain combines TRBV2 with TRBJ1-5, with 10 positions matching TRBD1. Trimming removed 6 bases from V and 4 bases from J; junction bases left unmatched: 15. CDR1 is SNHLY and CDR2 is FYNNEI in the germline V gene. The length of the CDR3 is 18 residues. The CDR3 nucleotides read TGTGCCAGCAGGCCCGGCGGAGGGGACAGGGGAAAGAATCAGCCCCAGCATTTT. Amino acids: CASRPGGGDRGKNQPQHF.

This sequence joins TRBV7-9 and TRBJ2-1; 16 bases agree with TRBD2. J gave up 9 bases and V 6 bases, and 8 bases lay outside the gene matches. CDR3 length: 16 amino acids. Germline CDR1 is SEHNR and CDR2 is FQNEAQ (reference sequence). The CDR3 bases are TGTGCCAGCAGTTATCCGGGACTAGCGGGAGGGGGTGAGCAGTTCTTC. It translates to CASSYPGLAGGGEQFF.

J is TRBJ2-1 and V is TRBV11-3; the match to TRBD1 covers 7 bases. CDR3 length equals 15 residues. The V segment lost 5 bases and the J segment 3 bases; nucleotides outside the gene matches: 7. Per the germline V gene, CDR1 is SGHNT and CDR2 is YENEEA. This chain's CDR3 is CASSLGQSIYNEQFF. The DNA of the CDR3 is TGTGCCAGCAGCCTGGGACAGTCGATCTACAATGAGCAGTTCTTC.

V is TRBV19 and J is TRBJ2-3; TRBD2 agrees at 13 bases. The V gene's germline CDR1 is LNHDA and CDR2 SQIVND (reference sequence). This CDR3 contains 16 residues. Trimming at V came to 5 bases and at J to 4 bases, leaving 6 bases not matched to a gene. In DNA form, the CDR3 reads TGTGCCAGTAGTCCTGGGACTAGCGGGACTGCAGATACGCAGTATTTT. It encodes CASSPGTSGTADTQYF.

This sequence joins TRBV19 and TRBJ1-1, with a tentative D call TRBD1 (5 bases). This CDR3 comprises 15 residues. V was trimmed by 5 bases and J by 0 bases, leaving 13 bases between them. The V gene's germline CDR1 is LNHDA and CDR2 SQIVND (reference sequence). The CDR3 DNA is TGTGCCAGTAGTCGGGGGGTGGGTATGAACACTGAAGCTTTCTTT. Its translation is CASSRGVGMNTEAFF.

The V call is TRBV7-3, the J call TRBJ2-3, with unresolved D. Trimming took 5 bases from V and 1 from J, leaving 7 bases between them. The CDR3 has 13 residues. The germline V gene has CDR1 SGHTA and CDR2 FQGTGA. The CDR3 protein is CASSATGTDTQYF. The CDR3 DNA reads TGTGCCAGCAGCGCAACAGGCACAGATACGCAGTATTTT.

The DNA for the CDR3 is TGTGCCAGCAGTGAATATGGGACAGGGATGACTGAAGCTTTCTTT. Its translation is CASSEYGTGMTEAFF. The chain combines TRBV6-1 with TRBJ1-1, with 9 positions matching TRBD1. The CDR3 has 15 residues. With 2 bases clipped from V and 5 bases from J, the junction kept 6 bases outside the gene matches. Germline CDR1 and CDR2: MNHNS and SASEGT.

The chain is built from TRBV15 and TRBJ2-1; maybe TRBD2 (5 bases). The germline V gene has CDR1 LNHNV and CDR2 YYDKDF (reference sequence). Trimming left V 0 bases short and J 1 base short, with 10 bases between. CDR3 length: 16 amino acids. The CDR3 nucleotides read TGTGCCACCAGCAGAGATAGGACGGGGTCCTACAATGAGCAGTTCTTC. This encodes CATSRDRTGSYNEQFF.

The chain recombines TRBV11-1 with TRBJ2-1; a possible D gene is TRBD1 (6 bases). The V gene's germline CDR1 is SGHAT and CDR2 FQDESV (reference sequence). V lost 5 bases, J lost 0 bases, and 11 bases lay in between. This CDR3 is built from 15 residues. CDR3 sequence (DNA): TGTGCCAGCAGCCCACGACAGGTCTCCTACAATGAGCAGTTCTTC. This sequence encodes CASSPRQVSYNEQFF.

The chain joins TRBV27 to TRBJ2-7; TRBD1 matches 11 bases. The length of the CDR3 is 15 residues. The V gene's germline CDR1 is MNHEY and CDR2 SMNVEV (reference sequence). V lost 5 bases, J lost 7 bases, and 10 bases stayed unmatched. CDR3 amino acids: CASSPGQGVAWEQYF. The DNA of the CDR3 is TGTGCCAGCAGTCCGGGACAGGGGGTAGCATGGGAGCAGTACTTC.